The entry below gives a single TCR beta chain sequence along with its context. This specimen belongs to a study of blood T cells in healthy people across ages. Primers used in a second PCR of roughly 6 to 12 cycles were a sample-barcoded 5' primer and a J-beta primer mix. TCRdb passed the 5' RACE reads through MiXCR, listing each CDR3 protein once. The sample includes approximately 1.5 million distinct CDR3 sequences, about 45% seen only once; the top ten take about 4.1%. The clonotype originates from a woman under 30 in good health. Sequenced input: blood.

In nucleotides, the CDR3 is TGCAGTGCCACGCCTGCCTACGGCTACAATGAGCAGTTCTTC. The encoded protein is CSATPAYGYNEQFF. The chain has TRBV20-1 and TRBJ2-1; D not resolved. V lost 6 bases to trimming and J lost 3 bases, with 15 bases between them. This CDR3 spans 14 amino acids. The V gene's germline CDR1 is DFQATT and CDR2 SNEGSKA (reference sequence).